The T cell receptor beta chain described here comes from a study of T-cell memory formation after mild COVID-19. The germline CDR1 and CDR2 sequences are MNHEY and SMNVEV (reference sequence). This CDR3 has 16 residues. Deletions cut 2 bases from V and 4 bases from J, with 14 bases between. From 5'RACE with constant-segment primers came TCR alpha and TCR beta cDNA libraries that carried sample barcodes and UMIs. TCRdb reprocessed the 5' RACE reads with MiXCR, giving one entry per CDR3 protein. In the table there are about 180,000 distinct CDR3 sequences, around a sixth of which are singletons. This clonotype was obtained from a man between 18 and 29 years old who had mild COVID-19 (a few samples of this study predate the infection). Cell type and time point are not known. This sequence joins TRBV27 and TRBJ2-2; D remains unclear. The sequencing sample was made of PBMCs or a T cell subset sorted from them (not recorded which). DNA of the CDR3: TGTGCCAGCAGTTTAAGCAGGCTGCGTGTCACCGGGGAGCTGTTTTTT. Its translation: CASSLSRLRVTGELFF.